Following are 21 T cell receptor beta chains from one sample sequenced in a study of response to subunit inactivated influenza vaccine (dated by TCRdb to 2016 to 2018). Library creation used RT-PCR. The run used an Illumina HiSeq 2500. TCRdb reran the public reads through fastp at Q25 and MiXCR, keeping productive beta chains. Duplicate CDR3 protein sequences are folded into a single record with the most common DNA and genes. The sample table lists roughly 670,000 distinct CDR3 sequences, less than 15% of them with a count of one. Roughly 7.6% of the sample is held by the ten biggest clonotypes. Sequencing used PBMCs from blood, obtained 14 to 15 days before vaccination. All receptors derive from a man in his fifties or sixties who received an inactivated influenza vaccine. Donor details come from another sample of the same person, matched by shared clones.

V and J are TRBV3-1 and TRBJ1-5, with a possible D match to TRBD1 (5 bases). The CDR3 contains 15 residues. V was trimmed by 1 base and J by 2 bases, leaving 9 bases between them. CDR1 and CDR2 from the germline V gene are LGHDT and YNNKEL (reference sequence). CDR3 sequence (DNA): TGTGCCAGCAGCCAAGGGGGGGTGGGCAATCAGCCCCAGCATTTT. It translates to CASSQGGVGNQPQHF.

The genes are TRBV4-3 and TRBJ1-2; no definite D call. Trimming cost V 0 bases and J 8 bases, with 13 bases left between them. The CDR3 has 14 residues. The germline gives CDR1 LGHNA, CDR2 YSLEER. The CDR3: CASSQDTGSWGYTF. CDR3 in DNA: TGCGCCAGCAGCCAAGACACGGGAAGTTGGGGCTACACCTTC.

The DNA for the CDR3 is TGCAGTGCTAGAGGGGGGAGCGGGAGGACTAGCGAGCAGTACTTC. It encodes CSARGGSGRTSEQYF. The chain employs TRBV20-1 and TRBJ2-7; the match to TRBD2 covers 9 bases. CDR3 size: 15 residues. V shed 1 base and J 6 bases; nucleotides not matched to a gene: 10. CDR1 is DFQATT and CDR2 is SNEGSKA in the germline V gene (reference sequence).

Only a few counts were recorded for this clonotype. The chain couples TRBV4-3 to TRBJ2-1, with 7 bases fitting TRBD2. Germline V gene sequence: CDR1 LGHNA, CDR2 YSLEER. The V segment lost 0 bases and the J segment 3 bases; nucleotides outside the gene matches: 5. The length of the CDR3 is 16 residues. As DNA, the CDR3 is TGCGCCAGCAGCCAAGAAGTGGCTAGCGGCTACAATGAGCAGTTCTTC. Its protein is CASSQEVASGYNEQFF.

There are many counts of this clonotype. This chain joins TRBV12-3 or TRBV12-4 and TRBJ1-1; D gene unclear. Trimming left V 4 bases short and J 0 bases short, with 6 bases between. This CDR3 has 13 amino acids. The chain's CDR3 is CASSSRVNTEAFF. CDR3 bases: TGTGCCAGCAGTTCAAGGGTGAACACTGAAGCTTTCTTT.

This sequence joins TRBV11-2 and TRBJ2-5, with 8 bases fitting TRBD2. The germline CDR1 and CDR2 sequences are SGHAT and FQNNGV. The trim removed 4 bases at V and 0 bases at J, leaving 13 bases unmatched. This CDR3 comprises 18 residues. CDR3 in amino acids: CASSSHGVREVNQETQYF. The CDR3 coding sequence is TGTGCCAGCAGCTCCCACGGGGTGCGGGAGGTAAACCAAGAGACCCAGTACTTC. Variable domain in full (rest from reference TRBV11-2 and TRBJ2-5): EAGVAQSPRYKIIEKRQSVAFWCNPISGHATLYWYQQILGQGPKLLIQFQNNGVVDDSQLPKDRFSAERLKGVDSTLKIQPAKLEDSAVYLCASSSHGVREVNQETQYFGPGTRLLVL.

In its sample, this clonotype was seen many times. The chain links TRBV6-2 or TRBV6-3 to TRBJ1-1; D is ambiguous. In germline, CDR1 is MNHEY, CDR2 SVGEGT. With 1 base removed from V and 11 bases from J, the gap between germline ends came to 8 bases. The CDR3 extends over 11 amino acids. The CDR3: CASSYWPGAFF. CDR3 coding DNA: TGTGCCAGCAGTTACTGGCCGGGGGCTTTCTTT.

V usage is TRBV28 and J usage is TRBJ2-7; no firm D call. Germline CDR1 reads MDHEN; CDR2 reads SYDVKM. CDR3 length equals 15 residues. V dropped 3 bases and J dropped 4 bases, with 16 bases sitting between them. In DNA, the CDR3 is TGTGCCAGCAGTTTCACCCTGTTTCAACCTTACGAGCAGTACTTC. Amino acid sequence: CASSFTLFQPYEQYF.

This chain connects TRBV10-3 to TRBJ2-5; D is ambiguous. The CDR3 runs to 11 residues. The V end lost 0 bases, the J end lost 5 bases, and 1 base lay between the germline ends. Germline loops: CDR1 ENHRY, CDR2 SYGVKD. The CDR3 spells CAISESETQYF. The DNA of the CDR3 is TGTGCCATCAGTGAGTCGGAGACCCAGTACTTC.

This clonotype has only a few counts. The gene calls are TRBV5-1 and TRBJ2-7; D possibly corresponds to TRBD2 (5 bases). Germline values: CDR1 SGHRS, CDR2 YFSETQ. CDR3 length: 13 residues. Trimming removed 8 bases from V and 5 bases from J, with 17 bases in between. The DNA for the CDR3 is TGCGCCAGTAGCGAGAGTTTGACCGACGAGCAGTACTTC. Its translation is CASSESLTDEQYF.

This clonotype was found a few times. The J gene is TRBJ2-1, the V gene TRBV11-3, with TRBD2 identical over 9 bases. J was trimmed by 7 bases and V by 3 bases; bases with no gene match: 7. Looked up from germline, CDR1 is SGHNT and CDR2 is YENEEA. The CDR3 is made up of 15 amino acids. CDR3 bases: TGTGCCAGCAGCTTTCGAGCGGGAGGAGAGAATGAGCAGTTCTTC. As protein: CASSFRAGGENEQFF.

The chain links TRBV6-2 or TRBV6-3 to TRBJ1-5; D may be TRBD1 (6 bases). V was clipped by 2 bases and J by 3 bases, with 11 bases between them. Per the germline V gene, CDR1 is MNHEY and CDR2 is SVGEGT. CDR3 length equals 15 residues. CDR3 sequence reads: CASSYGGQNNQPQHF. The CDR3 region has the DNA TGTGCCAGCAGTTACGGGGGGCAGAACAATCAGCCCCAGCATTTT.

This clonotype turned up a few times. V usage is TRBV15 and J usage is TRBJ1-3, with D hard to call. The germline CDR1 and CDR2 sequences are LNHNV and YYDKDF (reference sequence). The CDR3 is 15 residues long. The ends were cut back, 0 bases at V and 3 bases at J, with 9 bases in the middle. The CDR3 region has the DNA TGTGCCACCAGCAGAGATTTTTCCCGTGGAAACACCATATATTTT. Amino acid sequence: CATSRDFSRGNTIYF.

The sample holds a few counts of this clonotype. The CDR3 coding sequence is TGTGCCAGCAGTCAAGACTTAACCTACGAGCAGTACTTC. Protein: CASSQDLTYEQYF. The J gene is TRBJ2-7, the V gene TRBV5-6; unclear D gene. CDR1 and CDR2 from the germline V gene are SGHDT and YYEEEE. The CDR3 covers 13 residues. The V end was cut by 5 bases, the J end by 2 bases, with 11 bases between.

The chain couples TRBV24-1 to TRBJ2-7; a weak D match, TRBD1 (5 bases). There are 14 residues in the CDR3. V was shortened by 3 bases and J by 7 bases, with 15 bases between the two germline ends. CDR1 KGHDR and CDR2 SFDVKD come from the germline V gene. CDR3 protein: CATSDVVRTHEQYF. CDR3 DNA: TGTGCCACCAGTGATGTTGTAAGGACACATGAGCAGTACTTC.

Ten or more counts support this clonotype. The chain is built from TRBV15 and TRBJ2-7; 8 positions agree with TRBD1. With V trimmed by 2 bases and J by 5 bases, 8 bases remained unmatched. CDR1 LNHNV and CDR2 YYDKDF come from the germline V gene (reference sequence). CDR3 size: 15 residues. Written as DNA, the CDR3 is TGTGCCACCAGCAGACGAGGACAGGGTGCCGACGAGCAGTACTTC. The encoded protein is CATSRRGQGADEQYF.

V and J are TRBV10-3 and TRBJ2-5; 16 positions agree with TRBD2. The CDR3 loop spans 16 amino acids. Germline assignment: CDR1 ENHRY and CDR2 SYGVKD. Losses at the gene ends were 10 bases for V and 4 bases for J; bases not matched to a gene: 9. The CDR3 protein is CASSPGLAGGIETQYF. Written as DNA, the CDR3 is TGTGCCAGCTCACCGGGACTAGCGGGAGGGATAGAGACCCAGTACTTC.

The chain carries TRBV20-1 and TRBJ2-1, with 12 positions matching TRBD2. Germline lookup yields CDR1 DFQATT and CDR2 SNEGSKA (reference sequence). CDR3 size: 14 residues. V dropped 6 bases and J dropped 7; count of bases not matched to a gene: 7. CDR3 nucleotides: TGCAGTGCCGACACTAGCGGGAGGTGGAATGAGCAGTTCTTC. This sequence encodes CSADTSGRWNEQFF.

A few counts support this clonotype. Compared with germline, one end of the junction differs, possibly owing to a read error. The chain has TRBV4-2 and TRBJ2-3; 8 nucleotides match TRBD1. The CDR3 covers 16 residues. CDR1 and CDR2 from the germline V gene are LGHNA and YNFKEQ. The CDR3: CASSRDRGASTDTQYF. The CDR3 DNA follows: TGCGCCAGCAGCCGAGACAGGGGTGCTAGCACAGATACGCAGTATTTT.

This clonotype came up a few times. The chain couples TRBV29-1 to TRBJ1-5; D possibly corresponds to TRBD1 (5 bases). Trimming shortened V by 6 bases and J by 1 base, and 16 bases separated the two germline ends. Germline loops: CDR1 SQVTM, CDR2 ANQGSEA. The CDR3 extends over 15 amino acids. The CDR3 nucleotides read TGCAGCGTATCCTCCGGGACGGGAAGCAATCAGCCCCAGCATTTT. Encoded protein: CSVSSGTGSNQPQHF.

This clonotype came up once. The CDR3 reads CASSQGAGTSTDTQYF. The CDR3 region has the DNA TGCGCCAGCAGCCAAGGGGCGGGGACTAGCACAGATACGCAGTATTTT. This rearrangement joins TRBV4-3 to TRBJ2-3, with a possible D match to TRBD2 (6 bases). The CDR3 is 16 residues long. Germline values: CDR1 LGHNA, CDR2 YSLEER. Trimming left V 1 base short and J 0 bases short, with 11 bases between.